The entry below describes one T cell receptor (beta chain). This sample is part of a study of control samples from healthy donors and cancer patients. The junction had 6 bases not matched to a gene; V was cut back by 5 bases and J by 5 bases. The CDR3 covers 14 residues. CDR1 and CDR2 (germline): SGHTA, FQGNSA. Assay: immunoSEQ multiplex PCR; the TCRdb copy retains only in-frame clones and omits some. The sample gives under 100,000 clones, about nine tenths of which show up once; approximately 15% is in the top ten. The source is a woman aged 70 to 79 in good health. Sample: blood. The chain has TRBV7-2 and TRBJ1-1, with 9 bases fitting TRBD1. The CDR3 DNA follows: TGTGCCAGCAGCATCGACAGGGGGAGGACTGAAGCTTTCTTT. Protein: CASSIDRGRTEAFF.